This T cell receptor (beta chain) came from a study of blood T cell repertoires in COVID-19. About the study: The United States, Italy and Spain provided the acute and convalescent COVID-19 samples.

Germline loops: CDR1 GTSNPN, CDR2 SVGIG (reference sequence). The length of the CDR3 is 14 residues. Trimming left V 2 bases short and J 1 base short, with 11 bases between. TCRdb keeps only in-frame clones here, not all; method: immunoSEQ multiplex PCR. The profile shows a few hundred thousand clones, around 87% of them singletons. In its sample, this clone was seen once. The origin of this receptor is a woman in her forties or fifties who had recovered from COVID-19. This chain connects TRBV30 to TRBJ1-1; D remains unclear. Sequencing was carried out using peripheral blood. CDR3 region: CAWSRGAENTEAFF. The CDR3 bases are TGTGCCTGGAGTCGTGGTGCGGAGAACACTGAAGCTTTCTTT.